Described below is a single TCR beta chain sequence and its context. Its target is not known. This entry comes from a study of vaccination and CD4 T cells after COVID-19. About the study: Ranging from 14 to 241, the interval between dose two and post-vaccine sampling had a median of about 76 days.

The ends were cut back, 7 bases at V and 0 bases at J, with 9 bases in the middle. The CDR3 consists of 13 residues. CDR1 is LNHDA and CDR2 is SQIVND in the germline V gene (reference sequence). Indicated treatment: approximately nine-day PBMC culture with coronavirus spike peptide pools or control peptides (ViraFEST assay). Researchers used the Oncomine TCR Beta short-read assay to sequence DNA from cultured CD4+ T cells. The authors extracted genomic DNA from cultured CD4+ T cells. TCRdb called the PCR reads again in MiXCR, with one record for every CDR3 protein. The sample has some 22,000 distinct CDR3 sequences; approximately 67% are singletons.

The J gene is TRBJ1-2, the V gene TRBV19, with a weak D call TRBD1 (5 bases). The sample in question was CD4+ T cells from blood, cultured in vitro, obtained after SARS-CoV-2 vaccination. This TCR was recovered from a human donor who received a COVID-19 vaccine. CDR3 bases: TGTGCCAGTACGGTGACAGCTAACTATGGCTACACCTTC. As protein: CASTVTANYGYTF.